This T cell receptor beta chain originates from a study of cytomegalovirus exposure and HLA in healthy donors. Overall study results and limits: Common viral pathogens were later found to be apparently linked to several of the most significant clusters. Later analysis associated a missense DCLRE1C variant with TCR beta V- and J-gene trimming. An analysis was carried out at a later point. It showed that HLA-associated TCR beta chains were more clonally expanded than equally common non-associated chains.

For this clone: Its antigen remains unidentified.

Germline CDR1 reads SGHDN; CDR2 reads FVKESK. V was pared by 1 base and J by 8 bases, with 17 bases between. CDR3 length: 15 residues. It was with 60 Vbeta and 13 Jbeta primers that the PCR ran. Clones were sequenced by immunoSEQ multiplex PCR, and TCRdb holds only the in-frame ones, with some missing. The repertoire holds 180,000 or so clones, with roughly four fifths as singletons. Sequencing input: PBMCs. The chain uses TRBV14 and TRBJ1-2; D not certain. This clonotype was obtained from a male donor in good health and CMV-seronegative. The CDR3 sequence is CASSQGGSSQWGYTF. CDR3 sequence (DNA): TGTGCCAGCAGCCAAGGCGGGTCCTCCCAGTGGGGCTACACCTTC.